The 6 T cell receptor beta chains given below trace back to one sample, sequenced in a study of T cells and Merkel cell carcinoma outcomes. Sequenced by immunoSEQ multiplex PCR; TCRdb stores in-frame clones only, minus some. Of fewer than 25,000 clones listed, about 80% are singletons. The sequenced material came from tumor tissue from Merkel cell carcinoma. These receptors were taken from a human donor with Merkel cell carcinoma.

The V gene is TRBV30, the J gene TRBJ2-1, with a tentative D call TRBD2 (6 bases). The CDR3 is 13 amino acids. Germline V CDR1 and CDR2: GTSNPN, SVGIG (reference sequence). V was cut by 3 bases and J by 4 bases, with 10 bases left in between. The CDR3 sequence: CAWRREPYNEQFF. For the CDR3, the DNA is TGTGCCTGGAGACGGGAGCCATACAATGAGCAGTTCTTC.

This sequence joins TRBV29-1 and TRBJ2-7, with D possibly called TRBD1 or TRBD2 (5 bases each). Trimming took off 4 bases at V and 7 bases at J, with 17 bases between the two ends. The germline V gene has CDR1 SQVTM and CDR2 ANQGSEA. This CDR3 has 13 amino acids. CDR3 residues: CSVARGSLREQYF. In nucleotides, the CDR3 is TGCAGCGTTGCGAGGGGCTCCCTGAGGGAGCAGTACTTC.

The chain joins TRBV18 to TRBJ1-1; 7 nucleotides match TRBD1. The CDR3 loop spans 13 amino acids. Losses at the gene ends were 6 bases for V and 7 bases for J; bases not matched to a gene: 8. CDR1 and CDR2 from the germline V gene are KGHSH and LQKENI. The CDR3 is CASSWGQPSEAFF. CDR3 nucleotides: TGTGCCAGCTCGTGGGGACAGCCAAGTGAAGCTTTCTTT.

This clone was observed a handful of times. V is TRBV15 and J is TRBJ1-2; D perhaps matches TRBD1 (6 bases). Trimming took off 3 bases at V and 6 bases at J, with 17 bases between the two ends. The CDR3 covers 15 residues. Germline CDR1 is LNHNV and CDR2 is YYDKDF (reference sequence). CDR3 in DNA: TGTGCCACCAGCAGCCCCGGGGGCGCTTTGGATGGCTACACCTTC. Translating gives CATSSPGGALDGYTF.

The rearrangement uses TRBV9 and TRBJ2-2; 7 positions agree with TRBD1. Losses at the gene ends were 4 bases for V and 6 bases for J; bases not matched to a gene: 12. Germline values: CDR1 SGDLS, CDR2 YYNGEE. The CDR3 loop spans 16 amino acids. This chain's CDR3 is CASSRKTGWFSGELFF. As DNA, the CDR3 is TGTGCCAGCAGCCGGAAGACAGGGTGGTTCTCCGGGGAGCTGTTTTTT.

J is TRBJ2-7 and V is TRBV23-1; possible D gene TRBD1, 5 bases. Being an ORF, TRBV23-1 has a function that is uncertain. V lost 0 bases and J lost 12, with 15 bases in between. The CDR3 spans 13 residues. The CDR3 DNA reads as TGCGCCAGCAGTCAATCGCAGGGAAGCAGGTCGTACTTC. Translation gives CASSQSQGSRSYF.